One sample yielded the 6 T cell receptor beta chains listed below, sequenced in a study of PD-1 blockade in classical Hodgkin lymphoma. Patients all relapsed after autologous stem cell transplantation, and there was variation in brentuximab vedotin exposure. Repertoires were generated with immunoSEQ multiplex PCR, while TCRdb's copy carries only in-frame clones and drops some. The sample records some 60,000 clones, 80% to 90% being singletons. This specimen was peripheral blood mononuclear cells (PBMCs), taken at baseline. The origin of the receptors is a human donor with classical Hodgkin lymphoma.

The V call is TRBV28, the J call TRBJ2-5; 8 nucleotides align to TRBD1. Germline V CDR1 and CDR2: MDHEN, SYDVKM. V trimming: 6 bases; J trimming: 1 base; junction bases outside the gene matches: 13. This CDR3 has 17 residues. The CDR3 DNA follows: TGTGCCAGCAGCCGGACAGGGCAAGGGCTAACCCAAGAGACCCAGTACTTC. Translated, it gives CASSRTGQGLTQETQYF.

The V gene is TRBV7-4, the J gene TRBJ2-1, with TRBD2 identical over 10 bases. Germline CDR1 SGHVT, CDR2 SQSDAQ. Trimming took 9 bases from V and 3 from J; bases not matched to a gene: 11. This CDR3 is 16 amino acids long. CDR3 nucleotide sequence: TGTGCCAGTCCGACCCGAGAGCGGGGGGGCTACAATGAGCAGTTCTTC. Translation gives CASPTRERGGYNEQFF.

The rearrangement joins TRBV13 to TRBJ2-7; D call uncertain. V shed 2 bases and J shed 5 bases, with 7 bases lying between them. CDR3 length: 12 residues. Looked up from germline, CDR1 is PRHDT and CDR2 is FYEKMQ (reference sequence). The CDR3 region is CASSLSRNEQYF. The CDR3 nucleotides read TGTGCCAGCAGCTTAAGCAGAAACGAGCAGTACTTC.

The J gene is TRBJ1-4, the V gene TRBV6-5, with 10 bases fitting TRBD1. The CDR3 is 15 amino acids. Germline lookup yields CDR1 MNHEY and CDR2 SVGAGI. Trimming took 7 bases from V and 7 from J; bases not matched to a gene: 9. As DNA, the CDR3 is TGTGCCAGCACCGGTTTGACAGGGGGCAGTGAAAAACTGTTTTTT. Translating it yields CASTGLTGGSEKLFF.

This rearrangement joins TRBV6-1 to TRBJ2-3; 12 nucleotides agree with TRBD2. Germline-derived CDR1 and CDR2 are MNHNS and SASEGT. V trimming: 8 bases; J trimming: 8 bases; junction bases outside the gene matches: 8. This CDR3 has 14 amino acids. The DNA of the CDR3 is TGTGCCAGCGATACTAGCGGGGGGCCGTTTACGCAGTATTTT. Protein sequence: CASDTSGGPFTQYF.

The chain links TRBV2 to TRBJ1-1, with no clear D. Looked up from germline, CDR1 is SNHLY and CDR2 is FYNNEI. The CDR3 has 15 amino acids. Trimming stripped 2 bases from V and 0 bases from J, with 10 bases between. The CDR3 here is CASSEWWFLNTEAFF. The CDR3 nucleotides are TGTGCCAGCAGTGAATGGTGGTTCCTGAACACTGAAGCTTTCTTT.